Sequencing of this TCR beta chain was carried out in a study of blood T cell repertoires in COVID-19. Study-wide context: The United States, Italy and Spain supplied acute and convalescent COVID-19 samples. T cells, B-cell-depleted T cells, or PBMCs provided the cDNA or gDNA that served as material.

V shed 6 bases, J shed 4 bases, and the junction held 7 bases outside the gene matches. CDR1 is LNHNV and CDR2 is YYDKDF in the germline V gene (reference sequence). CDR3 length: 14 residues. In the authors' methods: Using reference gene primer amplification, nucleated cell counts were estimated. Measured with immunoSEQ multiplex PCR; TCRdb has only the in-frame clones, and not every one. The V and J calls and clone size come from that table; D and trimming were worked out from the DNA. This repertoire shows over 100,000 clones, 86% found once; its top ten account for about 4.5%. This receptor was identified in a man aged 40-55 years with acute or convalescent COVID-19. The sequenced sample was peripheral blood. The genes are TRBV15 and TRBJ2-5; TRBD1 matches 8 bases. The CDR3, as DNA: TGTGCCACCAGGATGGACAGGGCGGGAGAGACCCAGTACTTC. It codes for CATRMDRAGETQYF.